One and the same sample provided the 23 T cell receptor beta chains below, sequenced in a study of blood T cell repertoires in COVID-19. Here immunoSEQ multiplex PCR was the method, and the copy in TCRdb shows in-frame clones only, minus some. The sample shows 55,000 or so clones, about 91% of them seen only once. What was sequenced was peripheral blood. The source of these receptors is a man in his forties with COVID-19, enrolled during active disease.

This clone appeared once. The gene calls are TRBV9 and TRBJ2-3, with 8 bases matching TRBD2. Germline trimming cut 4 bases from V and 6 bases from J; bases unmatched to any gene: 10. This CDR3 spans 15 amino acids. From germline, CDR1 is SGDLS and CDR2 YYNGEE. The CDR3 DNA reads TGTGCCAGCAGCCCTAGCGGGCGGGAGTTGGATACGCAGTATTTT. Encoded protein: CASSPSGRELDTQYF.

The chain joins TRBV10-1 to TRBJ1-1, with 12 bases matching TRBD1. Germline V CDR1 and CDR2: WNHNN, SYGVQD (reference sequence). The CDR3 loop spans 14 amino acids. V was clipped by 2 bases and J by 11 bases; unmatched bases: 6. In DNA form, the CDR3 reads TGCGCCAGCAGTGAGCCGGGACAGGGGGCGCGGGCTTTCTTT. Translation: CASSEPGQGARAFF.

This clone was counted only a few times. The chain uses TRBV6-5 and TRBJ1-1; D perhaps matches TRBD1 (5 bases). Trimming pared 5 bases from V and 1 base from J, leaving 14 bases between. From germline, CDR1 is MNHEY and CDR2 SVGAGI. This CDR3 region has 15 residues. CDR3 in amino acids: CASSPQGVQNTEAFF. The CDR3 nucleotides are TGTGCCAGCAGTCCTCAAGGGGTGCAGAACACTGAAGCTTTCTTT.

The chain employs TRBV11-3 and TRBJ2-7; D perhaps matches TRBD2 (6 bases). With 3 bases removed from V and 1 base from J, the gap between germline ends came to 13 bases. This CDR3 has 15 residues. Germline V gene sequence: CDR1 SGHNT, CDR2 YENEEA. The CDR3 DNA reads as TGTGCCAGCAGCTTCTCCGGGACTTCTTCCTACGAGCAGTACTTC. It yields the protein CASSFSGTSSYEQYF.

In its sample, this clone was seen once. The V call is TRBV7-7, the J call TRBJ2-1; 8 bases line up with TRBD2. J gave up 10 bases and V 5 bases, and 13 bases lay outside the gene matches. Germline assignment: CDR1 SSHAT and CDR2 FNYEAQ (reference sequence). This CDR3 is 15 amino acids long. DNA of the CDR3: TGTGCCAGCAGCCCCACCGGGACTAGGGTTACCGAGCAGTTCTTC. It codes for CASSPTGTRVTEQFF.

The J gene is TRBJ1-1, the V gene TRBV28, with 7 bases lining up with TRBD1. Germline V gene data show CDR1 as MDHEN and CDR2 as SYDVKM. The CDR3 has 13 amino acids. V shed 5 bases, J shed 5 bases, and the junction held 5 bases outside the gene matches. CDR3 residues: CASSQGVITEAFF. CDR3 bases: TGTGCCAGCAGTCAGGGGGTTATAACTGAAGCTTTCTTT.

J is TRBJ2-5 and V is TRBV7-9; possibly TRBD1 for D (6 bases). Trimming took off 2 bases at V and 1 base at J, with 8 bases between the two ends. This CDR3 contains 14 residues. Germline V gene sequence: CDR1 SEHNR, CDR2 FQNEAQ (reference sequence). CDR3 coding DNA: TGTGCCAGCAGCTTAACAGGGTCCCAAGAGACCCAGTACTTC. Translation: CASSLTGSQETQYF.

The J gene is TRBJ1-5, the V gene TRBV12-3 or TRBV12-4; TRBD1 aligns across 7 bases. The V segment lost 5 bases and the J segment 7 bases; nucleotides outside the gene matches: 5. The CDR3 runs to 13 residues. CDR3 in DNA: TGTGCCAGCAGTAGACAGGGTCGGCAGCCCCAGCATTTT. It encodes CASSRQGRQPQHF.

This clone has only a few counts. The chain couples TRBV10-2 to TRBJ1-2, with TRBD1 identical over 7 bases. There are 15 residues in the CDR3. The V gene's germline CDR1 is WSHSY and CDR2 SAAADI. The trim removed 4 bases at V and 6 bases at J, leaving 11 bases unmatched. For the CDR3, the DNA is TGCGCCAGCAGTGCTCCGACAGGGCCCTCGAATGGCTACACCTTC. Its protein product is CASSAPTGPSNGYTF.

The chain uses TRBV7-8 and TRBJ2-2, with 8 bases matching TRBD1. This CDR3 spans 15 amino acids. V lost 10 bases, J lost 5 bases, and 12 bases stayed unmatched. Germline lookup yields CDR1 SGHVS and CDR2 FQNEAQ. The CDR3, as DNA: TGTGCCACCAATCAGGGGGCGGCTAAGACCGGGGAGCTGTTTTTT. It specifies CATNQGAAKTGELFF.

This chain uses TRBV6-2 or TRBV6-3 with TRBJ1-2; 7 nucleotides align to TRBD1. CDR3 size: 17 residues. The junction had 12 bases not matched to a gene; V was cut back by 2 bases and J by 3 bases. Germline V gives CDR1 MNHEY, CDR2 SVGEGT. The CDR3 sequence is CASSYPHRDRSYYGYTF. In DNA, the CDR3 is TGTGCCAGCAGTTACCCTCACCGGGACAGAAGTTACTATGGCTACACCTTC.

CDR3 in DNA: TGTGCCAGCAGCCAAGATCTCGGGGGGGCGTTTATTCCAGATACGCAGTATTTT. Translation gives CASSQDLGGAFIPDTQYF. The chain carries TRBV4-2 and TRBJ2-3; 8 positions agree with TRBD2. This CDR3 is 18 amino acids long. After removal of 0 bases from V and 4 bases from J, the junction contained 12 bases not matched to a gene. Germline CDR1 and CDR2: LGHNA and YNFKEQ.

The chain carries TRBV5-4 and TRBJ1-5; possible D gene TRBD1, 5 bases. This CDR3 region has 13 residues. V was cut by 4 bases and J by 5 bases, with 10 bases left in between. Per the germline V gene, CDR1 is SGHNT and CDR2 is YYREEE (reference sequence). CDR3 nucleotide sequence: TGTGCCAGCAGCCTTGACAGAGATCAGCCCCAGCATTTT. Amino acid sequence: CASSLDRDQPQHF.

The gene calls are TRBV13 and TRBJ2-1; 11 bases agree with TRBD2. V gave up 4 bases and J gave up 4 bases; unmatched junction bases: 3. CDR3 length equals 15 residues. Looked up from germline, CDR1 is PRHDT and CDR2 is FYEKMQ (reference sequence). The CDR3 sequence is CASSSGTSGYNEQFF. The CDR3 coding sequence is TGTGCCAGCAGCTCCGGGACTAGCGGTTACAATGAGCAGTTCTTC.

The chain joins TRBV10-3 to TRBJ1-5; D unclear. Trimming pared 8 bases from V and 3 bases from J, leaving 14 bases between. This CDR3 spans 14 amino acids. Germline V gene lookup returns CDR1 ENHRY and CDR2 SYGVKD. The CDR3 region has the DNA TGTGCCATCGGCTGGCAATGGCTCAATCAGCCCCAGCATTTT. Translating it yields CAIGWQWLNQPQHF.

The gene calls are TRBV19 and TRBJ2-2, with TRBD1 matching 10 bases. V gave up 5 bases and J gave up 5 bases; unmatched junction bases: 2. Germline V lookup: CDR1 LNHDA, CDR2 SQIVND (reference sequence). The CDR3 is 14 residues long. In nucleotides, the CDR3 is TGTGCCAGTAGTGGACAGGGGGGAACCGGGGAGCTGTTTTTT. This encodes CASSGQGGTGELFF.

The rearrangement links TRBV15 to TRBJ2-5, with a possible D match to TRBD1 (5 bases). V was pared by 3 bases and J by 1 base, with 18 bases between. There are 17 residues in the CDR3. CDR1 is LNHNV, CDR2 YYDKDF, per germline (reference sequence). The CDR3 sequence: CATSSLSWGGAQETQYF. CDR3 nucleotide sequence: TGTGCCACCAGCAGCTTGTCCTGGGGTGGGGCCCAAGAGACCCAGTACTTC.

The V and J genes are TRBV7-8 and TRBJ2-5; the D is unclear. Trimming stripped 2 bases from V and 0 bases from J, with 13 bases between. CDR3 length equals 16 residues. Germline V CDR1 and CDR2: SGHVS, FQNEAQ. CDR3 sequence reads: CASSLRGSLYQETQYF. The CDR3 DNA sequence: TGTGCCAGCAGCTTACGAGGTAGCTTGTACCAAGAGACCCAGTACTTC.

This clone came up a few times. The rearrangement uses TRBV19 and TRBJ2-7; D may be TRBD2 (6 bases). V shed 10 bases and J shed 6 bases, with 13 bases lying between them. Germline CDR1 reads LNHDA; CDR2 reads SQIVND (reference sequence). The CDR3 has 11 amino acids. The CDR3 sequence is CATRRGSEQYF. The CDR3 coding sequence is TGTGCCACCCGGAGGGGTTCCGAGCAGTACTTC.

The gene calls are TRBV7-2 and TRBJ2-2; D is perhaps TRBD1 (5 bases). V shed 5 bases and J shed 7 bases, with 14 bases lying between them. The CDR3 runs 14 residues. Germline V gene data show CDR1 as SGHTA and CDR2 as FQGNSA. CDR3 amino acids: CASSPLPGRGELFF. The CDR3 bases are TGTGCCAGCAGCCCACTCCCAGGGCGCGGGGAGCTGTTTTTT.

This chain uses TRBV15 with TRBJ2-7; 7 bases line up with TRBD2. V lost 5 bases, J lost 1 base, and 17 bases stayed unmatched. CDR1 is LNHNV, CDR2 YYDKDF, per germline (reference sequence). The CDR3 is made up of 18 amino acids. The DNA for the CDR3 is TGTGCCACCAGCGACCCCTCGCTAGCGGCATCCACTTCCTACGAGCAGTACTTC. Its translation is CATSDPSLAASTSYEQYF.

This clone was seen only once. The chain couples TRBV11-2 to TRBJ2-5, with D maybe TRBD2 (7 bases). Trimming pared 5 bases from V and 7 bases from J, leaving 17 bases between. Looked up from germline, CDR1 is SGHAT and CDR2 is FQNNGV. The CDR3 is 14 residues long. The CDR3 bases are TGTGCCAGCAGCGCACGGGGGGCCTTCGGGACCCAGTACTTC. Translated, it gives CASSARGAFGTQYF.

This sequence joins TRBV18 and TRBJ1-2, with TRBD1 matching 8 bases. After removal of 4 bases from V and 0 bases from J, the junction contained 4 bases not matched to a gene. Looked up from germline, CDR1 is KGHSH and CDR2 is LQKENI. The CDR3 length is 15 residues. DNA of the CDR3: TGTGCCAGCTCACGATCAGGGGGCGCTAACTATGGCTACACCTTC. It yields the protein CASSRSGGANYGYTF.